The 11 T cell receptor beta chains below were found in one sample sequenced in a study of blood T cell repertoires in COVID-19. Some clones are missing from TCRdb's copy, which holds only in-frame ones; the method was immunoSEQ multiplex PCR. The sample gives under 80,000 clones, about 87% of which show up once; more than 0.8% is in the top ten. The sample consisted of peripheral blood. These receptors were collected from a man aged 65 to 85 with acute or convalescent COVID-19.

This sequence joins TRBV28 and TRBJ1-2, with 8 bases aligning to TRBD1. The CDR3 covers 17 residues. Germline CDR1 reads MDHEN; CDR2 reads SYDVKM. V was clipped by 3 bases and J by 4 bases; unmatched bases: 13. CDR3 coding DNA: TGTGCCAGCAGTTTGCCCGGGACAGGTTCTGCCTCCTATGGCTACACCTTC. Residues: CASSLPGTGSASYGYTF.

The CDR3 loop reads CASSQDSSGQVTLHF. CDR3 coding DNA: TGTGCCAGCAGCCAAGATAGTTCGGGACAGGTCACCCTCCACTTT. The V and J genes are TRBV3-1 (or the pseudogene TRBV3-2) and TRBJ1-6; 8 bases are shared with TRBD1. Per germline, CDR1 LGHDT and CDR2 YNNKEL (reference sequence). The CDR3 totals 15 residues. V gave up 0 bases and J gave up 14 bases; unmatched junction bases: 9.

J is TRBJ1-3 and V is TRBV28; possible D gene TRBD1, 5 bases. The CDR3 covers 18 residues. Trimming removed 3 bases at V and 2 bases at J, with 20 bases between. Germline V CDR1 and CDR2: MDHEN, SYDVKM. The CDR3 loop reads CASSFSPEGSEPGNTIYF. CDR3 in DNA: TGTGCCAGCAGTTTTAGCCCGGAGGGGTCCGAACCTGGAAACACCATATATTTT.

This CDR3 reads CASSIVLHAGLNVLTF. In DNA, the CDR3 is TGTGCCAGTAGTATAGTTTTACACGCCGGACTCAACGTCCTGACTTTC. The V gene is TRBV19, the J gene TRBJ2-6; weak D call: TRBD2 (5 bases). Between the trimmed V and J ends, which lost 1 base and 9 bases, there was a span of 16 bases. The length of the CDR3 is 16 residues. Germline-derived CDR1 and CDR2 are LNHDA and SQIVND (reference sequence). Complete variable domain (other parts from reference TRBV19 and TRBJ2-6): DGGITQSPKYLFRKEGQNVTLSCEQNLNHDAMYWYRQDPGQGLRLIYYSQIVNDFQKGDIAEGYSVSREKKESFPLTVTSAQKNPTAFYLCASSIVLHAGLNVLTFGAGSRLTVL.

The chain couples TRBV11-3 to TRBJ2-1; TRBD2 aligns across 9 bases. There are 16 residues in the CDR3. Germline lookup yields CDR1 SGHNT and CDR2 YENEEA. With V trimmed by 5 bases and J by 9 bases, 14 bases remained unmatched. In DNA, the CDR3 is TGTGCCAGCAGCCTCCTTAGGGAGCGGGGGGAGGGTGAGCAGTTCTTC. It yields the protein CASSLLRERGEGEQFF.

V and J are TRBV9 and TRBJ1-1; 9 bases align to TRBD1. Germline CDR1 reads SGDLS; CDR2 reads YYNGEE. V lost 2 bases, J lost 5 bases, and 4 bases stayed unmatched. The length of the CDR3 is 14 residues. Written as DNA, the CDR3 is TGTGCCAGCAGCGTGAACAGGGGGCAAACTGAAGCTTTCTTT. Its translation is CASSVNRGQTEAFF. Looking up the rest from reference TRBV9 and TRBJ1-1 gives the full variable domain: DSGVTQTPKHLITATGQRVTLRCSPRSGDLSVYWYQQSLDQGLQFLIQYYNGEERAKGNILERFSAQQFPDLHSELNLSSLELGDSALYFCASSVNRGQTEAFFGQGTRLTVV.

This chain uses TRBV20-1 with TRBJ2-2; 7 bases line up with TRBD1. This CDR3 has 13 amino acids. The ends lost 3 bases at V and 7 bases at J; junction bases unmatched: 5. Germline lookup yields CDR1 DFQATT and CDR2 SNEGSKA (reference sequence). In DNA form, the CDR3 reads TGCAGTGCTAGTGAGGGGGCGAGCGGGGAGCTGTTTTTT. This gives the protein CSASEGASGELFF.

V gene TRBV2 combines with J gene TRBJ1-5; TRBD1 matches at 7 bases. The CDR3 has 16 amino acids. V shed 5 bases, J shed 4 bases, and the junction held 11 bases outside the gene matches. Germline-derived CDR1 and CDR2 are SNHLY and FYNNEI. The CDR3 spells CASSSFAGQPNQPQHF. In DNA, the CDR3 is TGTGCCAGCAGTTCGTTCGCGGGACAGCCGAATCAGCCCCAGCATTTT.

Worth noting for this clone: A read error may account for a junction end that differs from germline. The same CDR3 can be traced to other DNA sequences in this sample. This rearrangement joins TRBV2 to TRBJ2-1, with a possible D match to TRBD2 (6 bases). The CDR3 length is 13 residues. CDR1 and CDR2 (germline): SNHLY, FYNNEI. The CDR3 sequence: CASSLAHENEQFF. CDR3 DNA: TGTGCTAGCAGCCTAGCGCACGAGAATGAGCAGTTCTTC. The full variable domain, in which reference TRBV2 and TRBJ2-1 provide the parts outside the CDR3, is EPEVTQTPSHQVTQMGQEVILRCVPISNHLYFYWYRQILGQKVEFLVSFYNNEISEKSEIFDDQFSVERPDGSNFTLKIRSTKLEDSAMYFCASSLAHENEQFFGPGTRLTVL.

V usage is TRBV6-5 and J usage is TRBJ2-7; possible D gene TRBD1, 6 bases. Trimming left V 7 bases short and J 7 bases short, with 23 bases between. The CDR3 runs 15 residues. Germline lookup yields CDR1 MNHEY and CDR2 SVGAGI. The CDR3 bases are TGTGCCAGCAACCCGTCAGGGGTTGCCCCTAGGGAGCAGTACTTC. It yields the protein CASNPSGVAPREQYF.

The chain employs TRBV3-1 (or the pseudogene TRBV3-2) and TRBJ1-2, with 9 bases fitting TRBD1. Germline CDR1 and CDR2: LGHDT and YNNKEL (reference sequence). The CDR3 extends over 13 amino acids. The J segment lost 8 bases and the V segment lost 4 bases, leaving 5 bases of the junction unmatched. CDR3 sequence reads: CASSPGQGIGYTF. CDR3 nucleotide sequence: TGTGCCAGCAGCCCGGGACAGGGAATAGGCTACACCTTC.